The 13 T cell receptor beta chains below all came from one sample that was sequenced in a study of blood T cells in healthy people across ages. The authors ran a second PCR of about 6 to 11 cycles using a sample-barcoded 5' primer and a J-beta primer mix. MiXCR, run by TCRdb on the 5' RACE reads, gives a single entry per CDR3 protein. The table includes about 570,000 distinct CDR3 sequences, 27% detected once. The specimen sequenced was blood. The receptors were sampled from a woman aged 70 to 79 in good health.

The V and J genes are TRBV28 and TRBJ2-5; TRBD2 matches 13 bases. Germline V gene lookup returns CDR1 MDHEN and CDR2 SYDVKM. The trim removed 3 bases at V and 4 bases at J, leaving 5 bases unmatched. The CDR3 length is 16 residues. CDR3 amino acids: CASSFQLAGGRETQYF. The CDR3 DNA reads TGTGCCAGCAGTTTTCAACTAGCGGGGGGGCGAGAGACCCAGTACTTC. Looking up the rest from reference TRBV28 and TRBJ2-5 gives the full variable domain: DVKVTQSSRYLVKRTGEKVFLECVQDMDHENMFWYRQDPGLGLRLIYFSYDVKMKEKGDIPEGYSVSREKKERFSLILESASTNQTSMYLCASSFQLAGGRETQYFGPGTRLLVL.

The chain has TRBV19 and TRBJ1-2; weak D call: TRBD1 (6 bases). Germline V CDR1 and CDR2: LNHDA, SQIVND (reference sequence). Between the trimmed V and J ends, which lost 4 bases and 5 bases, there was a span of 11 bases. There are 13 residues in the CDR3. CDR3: CASSTSGEYGYTF. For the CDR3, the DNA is TGTGCCAGTAGTACCTCAGGGGAGTATGGCTACACCTTC.

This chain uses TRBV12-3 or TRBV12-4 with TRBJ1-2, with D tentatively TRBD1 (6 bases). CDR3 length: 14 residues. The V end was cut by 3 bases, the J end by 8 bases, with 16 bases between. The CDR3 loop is CASSFRTALKGYTF. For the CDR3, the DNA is TGTGCCAGCAGTTTCCGGACAGCGCTTAAAGGCTACACCTTC.

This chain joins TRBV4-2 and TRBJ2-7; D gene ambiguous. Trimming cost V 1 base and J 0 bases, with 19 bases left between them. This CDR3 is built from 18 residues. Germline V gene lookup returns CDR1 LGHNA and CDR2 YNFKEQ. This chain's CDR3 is CASSQVLLGAGNSYEQYF. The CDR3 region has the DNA TGTGCCAGCAGCCAAGTTTTGCTTGGTGCAGGCAACTCCTACGAGCAGTACTTC.

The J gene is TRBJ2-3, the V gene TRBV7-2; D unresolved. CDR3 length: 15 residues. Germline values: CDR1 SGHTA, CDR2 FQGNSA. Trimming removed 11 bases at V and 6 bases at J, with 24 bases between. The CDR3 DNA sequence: TGTGCCGGCTCTCCATTAACCCAGGCCGGGGATACGCAGTATTTT. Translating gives CAGSPLTQAGDTQYF.

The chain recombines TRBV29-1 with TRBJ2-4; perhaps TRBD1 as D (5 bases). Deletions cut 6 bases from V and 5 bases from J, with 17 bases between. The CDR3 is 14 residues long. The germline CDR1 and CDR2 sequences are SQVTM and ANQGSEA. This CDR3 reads CSVPLGPGQNIQYF. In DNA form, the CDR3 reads TGCAGCGTACCCCTGGGGCCGGGTCAAAACATTCAGTACTTC.

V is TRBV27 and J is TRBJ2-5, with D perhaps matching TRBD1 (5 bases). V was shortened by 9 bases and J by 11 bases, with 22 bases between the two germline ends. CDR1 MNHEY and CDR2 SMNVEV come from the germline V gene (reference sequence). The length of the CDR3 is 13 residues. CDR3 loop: CASGHEFPLEQYF. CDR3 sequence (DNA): TGTGCCAGTGGACACGAATTTCCTTTAGAGCAGTACTTC.

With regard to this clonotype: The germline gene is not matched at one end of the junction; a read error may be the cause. DNA for the CDR3: TGCGGTGCTATTGGCGGGGCTGGGGCCAACGTCCTGACTTTC. Translated, it gives CGAIGGAGANVLTF. This chain links TRBV20-1 with TRBJ2-6, with a weak D call TRBD2 (6 bases). The CDR3 runs 14 residues. CDR1 and CDR2 from the germline V gene are DFQATT and SNEGSKA (reference sequence).

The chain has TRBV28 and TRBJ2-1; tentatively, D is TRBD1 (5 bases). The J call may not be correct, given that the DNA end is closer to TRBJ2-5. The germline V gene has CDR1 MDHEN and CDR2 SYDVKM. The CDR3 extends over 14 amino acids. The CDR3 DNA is TGTGCCAGCAGTATGCTAGGGGAACAAGAGACCCAGTACTTC. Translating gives CASSMLGEQETQYF.

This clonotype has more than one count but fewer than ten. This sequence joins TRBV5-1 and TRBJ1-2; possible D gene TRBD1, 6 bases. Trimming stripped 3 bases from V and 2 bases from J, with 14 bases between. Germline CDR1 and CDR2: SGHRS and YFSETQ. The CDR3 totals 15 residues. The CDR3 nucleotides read TGCGCCAGCAGCTCCTATGGACAGCGAAACTATGGCTACACCTTC. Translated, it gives CASSSYGQRNYGYTF.

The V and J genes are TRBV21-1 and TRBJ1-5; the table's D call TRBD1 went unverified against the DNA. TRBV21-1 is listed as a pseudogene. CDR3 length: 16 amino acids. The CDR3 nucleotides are TGTGCCAGCAGCCTCCGGGTCCCGAGGGGCAATCAGCCCCAGCATTTT. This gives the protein CASSLRVPRGNQPQHF.

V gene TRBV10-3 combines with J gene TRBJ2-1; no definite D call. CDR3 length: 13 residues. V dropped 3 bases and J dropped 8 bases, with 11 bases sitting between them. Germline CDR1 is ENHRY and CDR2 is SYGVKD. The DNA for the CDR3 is TGTGCCATCAGTGACGGACCTGGCGATGAGCAGTTCTTC. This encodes CAISDGPGDEQFF.

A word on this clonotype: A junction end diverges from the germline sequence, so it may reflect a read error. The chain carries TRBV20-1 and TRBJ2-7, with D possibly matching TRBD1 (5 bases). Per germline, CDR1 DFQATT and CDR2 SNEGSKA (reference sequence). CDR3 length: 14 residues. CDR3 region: CSARDRTGRAMRFF. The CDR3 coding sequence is TGCAGTGCTAGAGATAGAACAGGACGCGCAATGCGGTTCTTC.